Each of the 10 T cell receptor beta chains below was sequenced from the same sample in a study of shared clonotypes between healthy human individuals. The protocol was immunoSEQ multiplex PCR, while the TCRdb copy is restricted to in-frame clones and leaves out a portion. The table records 600,000 to 800,000 clones, over 55% of them present only once. Source material: memory CD4+ T cells sorted from blood. As to subset: CD45RA-negative fraction. The receptors come from a woman aged 25 to 45 in good health.

Only one count was recorded for this clone. This chain uses TRBV28 with TRBJ2-3; maybe TRBD1 (6 bases). V lost 4 bases and J 0 bases, leaving 23 bases between the germline ends. The CDR3 is 19 residues long. Per the germline V gene, CDR1 is MDHEN and CDR2 is SYDVKM. The CDR3 sequence is CASSSHQGPNPYSTDTQYF. As DNA, the CDR3 is TGTGCCAGCAGTTCGCATCAGGGGCCTAATCCCTATAGCACAGATACGCAGTATTTT.

This chain connects TRBV11-2 to TRBJ1-1, with TRBD1 matching over 7 bases. V dropped 5 bases and J dropped 5; count of bases not matched to a gene: 8. The CDR3 loop spans 14 amino acids. Germline V gives CDR1 SGHAT, CDR2 FQNNGV. In DNA form, the CDR3 reads TGTGCCAGCAGCCCTGAGACAGGGTGGACTGAAGCTTTCTTT. Encoded protein: CASSPETGWTEAFF.

The chain links TRBV5-5 to TRBJ1-4, with 11 bases identical to TRBD1. Germline V gene sequence: CDR1 SGHKS, CDR2 YYEKEE (reference sequence). This CDR3 region has 16 residues. The trim removed 0 bases at V and 6 bases at J, leaving 4 bases unmatched. CDR3: CASSLAGDRGYEKLFF. The CDR3 DNA sequence: TGTGCCAGCAGCTTGGCGGGGGACAGGGGGTATGAAAAACTGTTTTTT.

This clone was recorded many times. J is TRBJ1-1 and V is TRBV2, with a weak D call TRBD1 (5 bases). Trimming cost V 6 bases and J 8 bases, with 16 bases left between them. CDR1 is SNHLY, CDR2 FYNNEI, per germline. The CDR3 is 13 residues long. This CDR3 is CASRIGREVEAFF. In DNA form, the CDR3 reads TGTGCCAGCAGGATAGGCAGGGAAGTCGAAGCTTTCTTT.

This chain joins TRBV4-1 and TRBJ2-4; 9 nucleotides line up with TRBD2. The CDR3 spans 17 residues. Germline V gene data show CDR1 as MGHRA and CDR2 as YSYEKL. J was trimmed by 2 bases and V by 9 bases; bases with no gene match: 14. In nucleotides, the CDR3 is TGCGCCAGTAGCGGGAGTGGGGGCGGGGGCTCCAAAAACATTCAGTACTTC. As protein: CASSGSGGGGSKNIQYF.

The V gene is TRBV9, the J gene TRBJ1-2; maybe TRBD1 (6 bases). There are 18 residues in the CDR3. V gave up 1 base and J gave up 3 bases, with 22 bases separating them. Germline assignment: CDR1 SGDLS and CDR2 YYNGEE. The CDR3 spells CASSVSVGRARGDYGYTF. In nucleotides, the CDR3 is TGTGCCAGCAGCGTATCGGTCGGACGGGCCAGGGGAGACTATGGCTACACCTTC.

V usage is TRBV5-6 and J usage is TRBJ2-2; D might be TRBD1 (6 bases). Germline CDR1 is SGHDT and CDR2 is YYEEEE. V lost 5 bases and J lost 3, with 17 bases in between. The CDR3 loop spans 16 amino acids. The CDR3 sequence is CASRRRGGGHTGELFF. In DNA form, the CDR3 reads TGTGCCAGCAGACGCCGCGGTGGGGGCCACACCGGGGAGCTGTTTTTT.

The V and J genes are TRBV6-1 and TRBJ1-1; D remains unclear. Trimming removed 3 bases from V and 8 bases from J, with 16 bases in between. CDR1 MNHNS and CDR2 SASEGT come from the germline V gene. The length of the CDR3 is 14 residues. The CDR3 bases are TGTGCCAGCAGTGAGGGGTGGGCCCGGGAGGAAGCTTTCTTT. It codes for CASSEGWAREEAFF.

This clone turned up a few times. The chain couples TRBV19 to TRBJ2-7; 12 nucleotides match TRBD2. This CDR3 region has 15 residues. V lost 6 bases, J lost 0 bases, and 3 bases stayed unmatched. The germline gives CDR1 LNHDA, CDR2 SQIVND (reference sequence). CDR3 bases: TGTGCCAGTAGAACGACTAGCGGGAGCTCCTACGAGCAGTACTTC. This codes for CASRTTSGSSYEQYF. Full variable domain (rest looked up from reference TRBV19 and TRBJ2-7): DGGITQSPKYLFRKEGQNVTLSCEQNLNHDAMYWYRQDPGQGLRLIYYSQIVNDFQKGDIAEGYSVSREKKESFPLTVTSAQKNPTAFYLCASRTTSGSSYEQYFGPGTRLTVT.

The V gene is TRBV7-9, the J gene TRBJ2-5; tentatively, D is TRBD1 (6 bases). Matching the DNA end better, TRBJ2-7 makes the J call doubtful. Germline V gene lookup returns CDR1 SEHNR and CDR2 FQNEAQ (reference sequence). CDR3 size: 13 residues. In DNA, the CDR3 is TGTGCCAGCAGCACCAACACAGGGTACGAGCAGTACTTC. Translating it yields CASSTNTGYEQYF.